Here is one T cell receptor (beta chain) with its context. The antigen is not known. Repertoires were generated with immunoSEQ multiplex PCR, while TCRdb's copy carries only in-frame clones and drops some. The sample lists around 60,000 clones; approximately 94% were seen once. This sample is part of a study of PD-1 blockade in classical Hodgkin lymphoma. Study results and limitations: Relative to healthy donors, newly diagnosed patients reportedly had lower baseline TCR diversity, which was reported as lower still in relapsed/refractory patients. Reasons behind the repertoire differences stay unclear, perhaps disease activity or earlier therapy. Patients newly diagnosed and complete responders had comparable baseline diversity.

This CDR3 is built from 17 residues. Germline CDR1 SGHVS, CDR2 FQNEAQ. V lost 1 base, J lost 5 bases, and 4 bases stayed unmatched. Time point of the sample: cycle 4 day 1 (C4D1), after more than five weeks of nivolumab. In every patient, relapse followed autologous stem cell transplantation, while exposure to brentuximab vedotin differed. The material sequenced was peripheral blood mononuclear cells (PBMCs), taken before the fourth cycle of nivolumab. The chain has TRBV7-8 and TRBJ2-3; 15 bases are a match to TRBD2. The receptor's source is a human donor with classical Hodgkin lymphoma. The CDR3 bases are TGTGCCAGCAGCTTAGGGACTAGCGGGGGGGTAAGAGATACGCAGTATTTT. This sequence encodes CASSLGTSGGVRDTQYF.